This T cell receptor beta chain was sequenced during a study of OX40 agonist ivuxolimab in advanced cancers. For the study at large: One patient with hepatocellular carcinoma and two with cutaneous melanoma, three in all, had partial responses.

Looked up from germline, CDR1 is SNHLY and CDR2 is FYNNEI. The germline V and J ends were trimmed by 3 bases and 5 bases, with 7 bases remaining between them. The CDR3 runs 13 residues. Blood draws occurred at baseline, cycle 4 day 1, and cycle 7 day 1. Clones were sequenced by immunoSEQ multiplex PCR, and TCRdb holds only the in-frame ones, with some missing. The data contain more than 100,000 clones, over 75% of them singletons. This TCR was recovered from an adult with an advanced solid tumor such as melanoma, head and neck, liver or kidney cancer. The chain couples TRBV2 to TRBJ1-4; D gene uncertain. The sample consisted of CD4+ or CD8+ T cells sorted from blood, taken in a trial of the OX40 agonist ivuxolimab. The CDR3 here is CASSDALNEKLFF. The DNA for the CDR3 is TGTGCCAGCAGTGATGCCCTGAATGAAAAACTGTTTTTT. Full variable domain (outside the CDR3, taken from reference TRBV2 and TRBJ1-4): EPEVTQTPSHQVTQMGQEVILRCVPISNHLYFYWYRQILGQKVEFLVSFYNNEISEKSEIFDDQFSVERPDGSNFTLKIRSTKLEDSAMYFCASSDALNEKLFFGSGTQLSVL.